These 17 T cell receptor beta chains share one sample of origin, sequenced in a study of blood T cells in healthy people across ages. A second PCR, run for roughly 7 to 11 cycles, used a sample-barcoded 5' primer plus a J-beta primer mix. TCRdb reprocessed the 5' RACE reads with MiXCR, giving one entry per CDR3 protein. The sample lists about 640,000 distinct CDR3 sequences; 45% to 65% were seen once. Material for sequencing was blood. The receptors were gathered from a man in his 60s in good health.

Only a few counts were recorded for this clonotype. The chain couples TRBV21-1 to TRBJ1-5; TRBD1 reflects the table's D call only, with no check against the DNA. TRBV21-1 corresponds to a pseudogene. This CDR3 has 18 residues. The CDR3 loop reads CASSKATRQKASNQPQHF. As DNA, the CDR3 is TGTGCCAGCAGCAAAGCTACGAGACAGAAAGCTAGCAATCAGCCCCAGCATTTT.

This clonotype occurred many times. Mismatch with germline at one junction end may stem from a read error. The chain recombines TRBV7-2 with TRBJ2-3, with 8 nucleotides matching TRBD2. Germline assignment: CDR1 SGHTA and CDR2 FQGNSA. The CDR3 extends over 14 amino acids. Written as DNA, the CDR3 is TGTGCCAGCAGCACCCGGACTAGCAAAGATACGCAGTATTTT. Protein: CASSTRTSKDTQYF.

The chain carries TRBV11-2 and TRBJ2-2; no firm D call. This CDR3 has 13 amino acids. V was shortened by 1 base and J by 7 bases, with 7 bases between the two germline ends. CDR1 SGHAT and CDR2 FQNNGV come from the germline V gene. The CDR3 reads CASSLVGVGELFF. The CDR3, as DNA: TGTGCCAGCAGCTTAGTCGGCGTCGGGGAGCTGTTTTTT.

The rearrangement links TRBV7-2 to TRBJ1-5, with TRBD1 identical over 7 bases. This CDR3 comprises 16 residues. After removal of 5 bases from V and 6 bases from J, the junction contained 13 bases not matched to a gene. Germline V gives CDR1 SGHTA, CDR2 FQGNSA. CDR3 DNA sequence: TGTGCCAGCAGCCCCCGAGGGGGCGCGATAGGTCAGCCCCAGCATTTT. This encodes CASSPRGGAIGQPQHF.

The V call is TRBV18, the J call TRBJ1-1, with a weak D call TRBD1 (5 bases). CDR3 length: 13 amino acids. Germline V gene data show CDR1 as KGHSH and CDR2 as LQKENI. V lost 5 bases to trimming and J lost 3 bases, with 10 bases between them. The CDR3 reads CASSSGLDTEAFF. The CDR3 coding sequence is TGTGCCAGCTCATCAGGGTTGGACACTGAAGCTTTCTTT.

The chain has TRBV27 and TRBJ1-6; 8 nucleotides agree with TRBD1. The J segment lost 9 bases and the V segment lost 5 bases, leaving 6 bases of the junction unmatched. This CDR3 comprises 14 residues. Germline lookup yields CDR1 MNHEY and CDR2 SMNVEV (reference sequence). The CDR3 nucleotides are TGTGCCAGCAGTAAGCAGGGGGCTTTTTCACCCCTCCACTTT. Its protein is CASSKQGAFSPLHF.

V and J are TRBV20-1 and TRBJ2-5, with D possibly matching TRBD2 (6 bases). The DNA matches TRBJ2-7 better at its end, which makes the J call doubtful. The CDR3 sequence is 13 residues long. Germline CDR1 is DFQATT and CDR2 is SNEGSKA (reference sequence). The DNA of the CDR3 is TGCAGTGCGGGGCCGGGAGATACCTACGAGCAGTACTTC. Its protein product is CSAGPGDTYEQYF.

The V and J genes are TRBV6-6 and TRBJ1-6; D remains unclear. The germline V and J ends were trimmed by 5 bases and 7 bases, with 9 bases remaining between them. Germline V gene data show CDR1 as MNHNY and CDR2 as SVGAGI (reference sequence). The CDR3 totals 13 residues. The CDR3 coding sequence is TGTGCCAGCAGTAGGGAAAGAAATTCACCCCTCCACTTT. Amino acids: CASSRERNSPLHF.

This clonotype was seen only a few times. The chain links TRBV15 to TRBJ1-2; 9 bases line up with TRBD1. The CDR3 is 16 amino acids. CDR1 is LNHNV and CDR2 is YYDKDF in the germline V gene (reference sequence). Germline trimming cut 0 bases from V and 8 bases from J; bases unmatched to any gene: 10. Here the CDR3 reads CATSRDSGTGLGGYTF. In DNA form, the CDR3 reads TGTGCCACCAGCAGAGATTCCGGGACAGGGTTAGGAGGCTACACCTTC.

V gene TRBV4-2 combines with J gene TRBJ2-3, with D maybe TRBD2 (6 bases). From germline, CDR1 is LGHNA and CDR2 YNFKEQ. V was trimmed by 0 bases and J by 4 bases, leaving 14 bases between them. CDR3 size: 16 residues. The CDR3 nucleotides are TGTGCCAGCAGCCAAGAGATCCGGGGGAGTTCAGATACGCAGTATTTT. Translated, it gives CASSQEIRGSSDTQYF.

This clonotype came up a few times. The J gene is TRBJ2-1, the V gene TRBV7-2; possible D gene TRBD1, 5 bases. This CDR3 region has 17 residues. The V end was cut by 0 bases, the J end by 2 bases, with 14 bases between. The germline gives CDR1 SGHTA, CDR2 FQGNSA. CDR3 sequence (DNA): TGTGCCAGCAGCTTAGCCTCTGGGGCTGGAGCCTACAATGAGCAGTTCTTC. Translated: CASSLASGAGAYNEQFF.

About this clonotype itself: One end of the junction does not line up with germline, which may come from a read error. The chain joins TRBV7-3 to TRBJ2-7, with a tentative D call TRBD2 (5 bases). The DNA matches TRBJ2-5 better at its end, which makes the J call doubtful. The CDR3 is 14 residues long. Germline V lookup: CDR1 SGHTA, CDR2 FQGTGA. CDR3 loop: CASSLDRDLGTQYF. CDR3 bases: TGTGCAAGCAGCTTAGACCGGGATCTTGGGACCCAGTACTTC.

The rearrangement uses TRBV29-1 and TRBJ2-1; no clear D. Per germline, CDR1 SQVTM and CDR2 ANQGSEA. Trimming removed 3 bases from V and 6 bases from J, with 9 bases in between. CDR3 size: 12 residues. CDR3 loop: CSVDPSPNEQFF. The CDR3 DNA is TGCAGCGTTGACCCGTCCCCCAATGAGCAGTTCTTC.

This clonotype came up a few times. This chain links TRBV7-2 with TRBJ2-3, with 11 bases that match TRBD2. The CDR3 runs 15 residues. Trimming at V came to 4 bases and at J to 6 bases, leaving 6 bases not matched to a gene. The V gene's germline CDR1 is SGHTA and CDR2 FQGNSA. The chain's CDR3 is CASSSRLAGTDTQYF. The CDR3 DNA is TGTGCCAGCAGCTCCAGACTAGCGGGGACGGATACGCAGTATTTT. The full variable domain, completed using reference TRBV7-2 and TRBJ2-3, is GAGVSQSPSNKVTEKGKDVELRCDPISGHTALYWYRQSLGQGLEFLIYFQGNSAPDKSGLPSDRFSAERTGGSVSTLTIQRTQQEDSAVYLCASSSRLAGTDTQYFGPGTRLTVL.

The chain carries TRBV28 and TRBJ2-1; D might be TRBD2 (7 bases). V lost 5 bases and J lost 13, with 24 bases in between. Looked up from germline, CDR1 is MDHEN and CDR2 is SYDVKM. The CDR3 runs 15 residues. CDR3 bases: TGTGCCAGCAGTCTAAGGCGGGGGCAAGGAGAGACCCAGTTCTTC. Translated: CASSLRRGQGETQFF.

In this sample, this clonotype turned up a few times. CDR3 amino acids: CASSQPGEDIQYF. The CDR3 region has the DNA TGTGCCAGCAGCCAGCCAGGGGAGGACATTCAGTACTTC. J is TRBJ2-4 and V is TRBV16; the D call may be TRBD1 or TRBD2 (6 bases each). This CDR3 is built from 13 residues. Trimming pared 3 bases from V and 8 bases from J, leaving 11 bases between. Germline V lookup: CDR1 KGHSY, CDR2 FQNENV.

The J gene is TRBJ2-3, the V gene TRBV20-1; 8 bases agree with TRBD2. V shed 6 bases and J 4 bases; nucleotides not matched to a gene: 6. The CDR3 is 13 residues long. Germline assignment: CDR1 DFQATT and CDR2 SNEGSKA (reference sequence). Here the CDR3 DNA reads TGCAGTGCAGACGCTAGCGGGTCAGATACGCAGTATTTT. Encoded protein: CSADASGSDTQYF.